This record covers a single T cell receptor beta chain. Its antigen remains unknown. From the 5' RACE reads, TCRdb called clonotypes with MiXCR, one entry per CDR3 protein. The repertoire consists of approximately 500,000 distinct CDR3 sequences, with 9.5% to 15% occurring once and the leading ten covering almost 7%. The sample comes from a study of CD8 T cells in ankylosing spondylitis. Findings of the study overall: There was a TCR beta motif, made of several highly homologous variants, that appeared characteristic of ankylosing spondylitis blood.

The germline V gene has CDR1 SGHDT and CDR2 YYEEEE. Trimming left V 5 bases short and J 2 bases short, with 17 bases between. The CDR3 is 15 amino acids. This chain connects TRBV5-6 to TRBJ2-7, with D possibly matching TRBD2 (5 bases). The specimen was blood, either unsorted or a sorted T cell fraction (not recorded which). This clonotype was obtained from a male donor with ankylosing spondylitis. DNA for the CDR3: TGTGCCAGCAGGGGGTGGACTCAAGGTACCTACGAGCAGTACGTC. Residues: CASRGWTQGTYEQYV.